This T cell receptor (beta chain) appears in the sequencing data of a study of technical replicates of blood from a few donors. V shed 4 bases and J shed 7 bases, with 13 bases lying between them. The CDR3 totals 13 residues. The V gene's germline CDR1 is MDHEN and CDR2 SYDVKM. The table came from immunoSEQ multiplex PCR; TCRdb's copy has only in-frame clones and leaves some out. This repertoire shows about 59,000 clones, around 97% found once; its top ten account for around 0.19%. The sequencing input was T cells isolated from PBMCs. This TCR derives from a human donor in good health. The rearrangement uses TRBV28 and TRBJ1-2; D possibly corresponds to TRBD1 (6 bases). The CDR3 loop reads CASSSDTGSGYTF. The CDR3 DNA reads as TGTGCCAGCAGTTCTGATACAGGGTCTGGCTACACCTTC.